A selection of T cell receptor beta chains follows, all from one sample in a study of cytomegalovirus exposure and HLA in healthy donors. Method: immunoSEQ multiplex PCR; TCRdb's copy keeps in-frame clones and lacks some. The sample has roughly 120,000 clones, approximately 78% seen once. The sample was PBMCs. Receptors were obtained from a woman between 25 and 40 years old in good health and CMV-seronegative. Each CDR3 is given with its conserved first and last residue. A D gene is named only where the DNA matches it firmly. Clone size is not always given. Where it is, it says once, few, many or a class for expanded clones.

size	V	length	D	J	CDR3	DNA
-	TRBV30	12	-	TRBJ2-4	CAWSVEGGVQYF	TGTGCCTGGAGTGTAGAGGGCGGGGTTCAGTACTTC
-	TRBV7-8	13	TRBD1	TRBJ2-7	CASSDRQGYEQYF	TGTGCCAGCAGCGACCGACAGGGGTACGAGCAGTACTTC
-	TRBV23-1	16	-	TRBJ1-5	CASSQSEREANQPQHF	TGCGCCAGCAGTCAATCGGAAAGAGAGGCCAATCAGCCCCAGCATTTT
-	TRBV5-1	15	TRBD1	TRBJ1-2	CASSAGTGVDYGYTF	TGCGCCAGCAGCGCCGGGACAGGGGTTGACTATGGCTACACCTTC
-	TRBV19	12	-	TRBJ2-5	CASSIGGETQYF	TGTGCCAGTAGTATCGGAGGGGAGACCCAGTACTTC
few	TRBV7-2	16	TRBD1	TRBJ1-2	CASSLVPTGTNYGYTF	TGTGCCAGCAGCCTGGTACCGACAGGGACTAACTATGGCTACACCTTC
-	TRBV7-9	12	-	TRBJ2-7	CASSAGRGNRYF	TGTGCCAGCAGCGCGGGACGGGGGAACCGATACTTC
-	TRBV6-5	15	-	TRBJ1-5	CASSNGQRGNQPQHF	TGTGCCAGCAGTAACGGACAGAGGGGCAATCAGCCCCAGCATTTT
-	TRBV5-6	13	-	TRBJ2-1	CASSFTQRTEQFF	TGTGCCAGCAGCTTCACACAGCGGACCGAGCAGTTCTTC
-	TRBV5-4	14	-	TRBJ2-2	CASSRDSNTGELFF	TGTGCCAGCAGCAGGGACTCGAACACCGGGGAGCTGTTTTTT
-	TRBV6-6	15	TRBD1	TRBJ2-7	CASSPDRVFGYEQYF	TGTGCCAGCAGCCCCGACAGGGTATTCGGCTACGAGCAGTACTTC
-	TRBV18	16	TRBD2	TRBJ2-7	CASSPALAGGLYEQYF	TGTGCCAGCTCACCGGCACTAGCGGGAGGTTTGTACGAGCAGTACTTC
few	TRBV19	15	TRBD1	TRBJ1-2	CASSIIEGANYGYTF	TGTGCCAGTAGTATAATAGAGGGGGCAAACTATGGCTACACCTTC
-	TRBV25-1	13	-	TRBJ1-1	CASSSYPDREAFF	TGTGCCAGCAGTTCCTACCCCGACAGGGAAGCTTTCTTT
-	TRBV7-9	14	-	TRBJ1-1	CASSLPTTDTEAFF	TGTGCCAGCAGCTTACCGACGACAGACACTGAAGCTTTCTTT
-	TRBV5-1	14	-	TRBJ1-2	CASSPGHYKEGYTF	TGCGCCAGCAGCCCAGGACACTACAAAGAGGGCTACACCTTC
-	TRBV7-2	15	-	TRBJ2-2	CASSVGGRNTGELFF	TGTGCCAGCAGCGTCGGGGGACGGAACACCGGGGAGCTGTTTTTT
-	TRBV6-5	15	TRBD1	TRBJ1-3	CASSADRGALNTIYF	TGTGCCAGCAGCGCCGACAGGGGTGCCCTTAACACCATATATTTT
-	TRBV29-1	13	-	TRBJ1-1	CSANGGGLTEAFF	TGCAGCGCCAACGGGGGTGGTTTAACTGAAGCTTTCTTT
-	TRBV4-2	15	TRBD2	TRBJ2-5	CASSLSKREQETQYF	TGTGCCAGCAGCCTCTCTAAGCGGGAGCAAGAGACCCAGTACTTC
-	TRBV5-1	18	TRBD2	TRBJ2-2	CASGPRSLAAEGTGELFF	TGCGCCAGCGGCCCTAGATCCCTAGCGGCCGAGGGAACCGGGGAGCTGTTTTTT
-	TRBV7-9	15	-	TRBJ2-3	CASSLASVSTDTQYF	TGTGCCAGCAGCTTAGCGTCGGTAAGCACAGATACGCAGTATTTT